Listed below are T cell receptor beta chains from one sample, sequenced in a study of T cells in Graves' hyperthyroidism and ophthalmopathy. MiXCR, run by TCRdb on the multiplex PCR reads, gives a single entry per CDR3 protein. The data contain approximately 610,000 distinct CDR3 sequences, roughly 14% of them seen just once; the ten biggest clones take up around 4.1%. Specimen: blood. Every receptor here comes from a woman between 40 and 55 years old with Graves' ophthalmopathy. Each CDR3 is given with its conserved first and last residue. D genes are given only for firm matches. Size is omitted from some rows. Given values are once, few, many or a class for expanded clones.

>TRBD1|TRBV5-4|few|TRBJ2-3
CASSYGTGGTDTQYF
TGTGCCAGCAGCTATGGGACAGGGGGCACAGATACGCAGTATTTT
>TRBD1|TRBV10-3|many|TRBJ1-5
CATTPGDRGGQPQHF
TGTGCCACCACGCCGGGGGACAGAGGGGGTCAGCCCCAGCATTTT
>-|TRBV5-1|-|TRBJ2-5
CASSLQLPQETQYF
TGCGCCAGCAGCTTACAGCTTCCCCAAGAGACCCAGTACTTC
>-|TRBV19|-|TRBJ2-7
CASSIETAYEQYF
TGTGCCAGTAGTATAGAAACCGCCTACGAGCAGTACTTC
>-|TRBV12-3/TRBV12-4|many|TRBJ1-1
CASSFPRSEAFF
TGTGCCAGCAGTTTTCCCAGGTCTGAAGCTTTCTTT
>TRBD2|TRBV24-1|many|TRBJ2-6
CATAGTSGSGANVLTF
TGTGCCACCGCCGGGACTAGCGGGTCTGGGGCCAACGTCCTGACTTTC
>-|TRBV12-3/TRBV12-4|-|TRBJ1-2
CASSVSVYGYTF
TGTGCCAGCAGCGTTTCTGTCTATGGCTACACCTTC
>-|TRBV27|many|TRBJ2-7
CASSYQRSTYYEQYF
TGTGCCAGCAGTTATCAGCGTTCAACGTACTACGAGCAGTACTTC
>-|TRBV12-3/TRBV12-4|many|TRBJ1-1
CASSSSTINTEAFF
TGTGCCAGCAGTTCGAGCACCATCAACACTGAAGCTTTCTTT
>-|TRBV20-1|few|TRBJ1-1
CSARGGTEGRAFF
TGCAGTGCTAGAGGGGGCACGGAGGGGCGAGCTTTCTTT
>TRBD2|TRBV10-3|many|TRBJ2-5
CAISASTGLAGLSETQYF
TGTGCCATCAGTGCAAGTACCGGACTAGCCGGGCTCTCAGAGACCCAGTACTTC
>TRBD2|TRBV6-2/TRBV6-3|few|TRBJ2-7
CASSSPPRAREGYEQYF
TGTGCCAGCAGTTCCCCGCCTCGGGCGAGGGAGGGCTACGAGCAGTACTTC
>TRBD2|TRBV6-1|-|TRBJ2-7
CASSELGGRPDEQYF
TGTGCCAGCAGTGAACTGGGCGGGAGGCCCGACGAGCAGTACTTC
>-|TRBV6-2/TRBV6-3|few|TRBJ2-5
CASSPAAQETQYF
TGTGCCAGCAGTCCTGCGGCCCAAGAGACCCAGTACTTC
>TRBD1|TRBV28|many|TRBJ1-2
CASTPGQVFGYTF
TGTGCCAGCACCCCGGGACAGGTGTTTGGCTACACCTTC
>TRBD1|TRBV6-1|few|TRBJ1-5
CASSEAQGAYNQPPHF
TGTGCCAGCAGTGAGGCGCAGGGGGCGTACAATCAGCCCCCGCATTTT
>-|TRBV10-1|many|TRBJ2-5
CASSVGHEETQYF
TGCGCCAGCAGTGTTGGACACGAAGAGACCCAGTACTTC
>-|TRBV20-1|few|TRBJ2-7
CSARDGARGLYEQYF
TGCAGTGCTAGAGATGGGGCCAGAGGTTTGTACGAGCAGTACTTC
>-|TRBV4-2|few|TRBJ2-7
CASSQNLATPYEQYF
TGTGCCAGCAGCCAAAACTTAGCGACCCCCTACGAGCAGTACTTC
>TRBD1|TRBV6-1|many|TRBJ2-7
CASSPRTGSSYEQYF
TGTGCCAGCAGCCCTAGGACAGGGTCCTCCTACGAGCAGTACTTC
>TRBD2|TRBV12-3/TRBV12-4|many|TRBJ2-7
CASSFVRGVQYF
TGTGCCAGCAGTTTCGTGCGGGGGGTGCAGTACTTC
>-|TRBV7-2|many|TRBJ1-4
CASSLQGSHNEKLFF
TGTGCCAGCAGCTTACAGGGCAGTCATAATGAAAAACTGTTTTTT
>-|TRBV15|many|TRBJ2-7
CATSRDRGTVTYEQYF
TGTGCCACCAGCAGAGATCGGGGGACAGTGACCTACGAGCAGTACTTC
>-|TRBV6-2/TRBV6-3|many|TRBJ1-1
CASSSWESEAFF
TGTGCCAGCAGTTCTTGGGAGTCTGAAGCTTTCTTT
>TRBD2|TRBV28|many|TRBJ2-4
CASSPLGLAGGFLVRNIQYF
TGTGCCAGCAGCCCTCTGGGGCTAGCGGGAGGGTTCCTCGTCAGAAACATTCAGTACTTC
>TRBD2|TRBV11-2|-|TRBJ2-2
CASSLDLGRQGYSNTGELFF
TGTGCCAGCAGCTTAGACCTCGGGAGGCAGGGTTACTCGAACACCGGGGAGCTGTTTTTT
>-|TRBV2|few|TRBJ2-7
CASTPQGKDEQYF
TGTGCCAGCACACCACAGGGAAAAGACGAGCAGTACTTC
>-|TRBV10-3|many|TRBJ1-2
CAISESQGGGYTF
TGTGCCATCAGTGAGTCACAGGGAGGAGGCTACACCTTC
>TRBD1|TRBV25-1|few|TRBJ1-2
CASSDLTGDGYTF
TGTGCCAGCAGTGACCTGACAGGGGACGGCTACACCTTC
>TRBD1|TRBV6-5|many|TRBJ2-5
CASSYQGAGETQYF
TGTGCCAGCAGTTACCAGGGGGCGGGTGAGACCCAGTACTTC
>-|TRBV2|many|TRBJ2-5
CASSDPPGRETQYF
TGTGCCAGCAGTGATCCTCCGGGGCGGGAGACCCAGTACTTC
>TRBD2|TRBV6-1|once|TRBJ2-7
CASSDEEGTSGYEQYF
TGTGCCAGCAGCGACGAGGAAGGGACTAGCGGATACGAGCAGTACTTC
>-|TRBV5-6|few|TRBJ1-2
CASSLDRAKLF
TGTGCCAGCAGCTTGGACAGGGCAAAACTCTTC
>-|TRBV12-3/TRBV12-4|many|TRBJ1-3
CASKVYETADTIYF
TGTGCCAGCAAGGTTTATGAAACAGCGGACACCATATATTTT
>-|TRBV5-1|-|TRBJ2-7
CASSGGFSSYEQYF
TGCGCCAGCAGCGGCGGGTTCAGCTCCTACGAGCAGTACTTC
>-|TRBV27|many|TRBJ2-7
CASRPLGSYEQYF
TGTGCCAGCAGGCCGCTCGGGTCCTACGAGCAGTACTTC
>-|TRBV4-2|many|TRBJ1-2
CASSQGVGVVYGYTF
TGTGCCAGCAGCCAAGGAGTGGGGGTGGTTTATGGCTACACCTTC
>-|TRBV6-1|many|TRBJ1-2
CASRAPFRRGAYGYTF
TGTGCCAGCAGAGCCCCCTTTAGGAGGGGTGCCTATGGCTACACCTTC
>TRBD2|TRBV2|many|TRBJ2-3
CASSEQAGGLSADTQYF
TGTGCCAGCAGTGAACAAGCGGGAGGGCTTTCCGCAGATACGCAGTATTTT
>TRBD1|TRBV5-1|many|TRBJ2-5
CASSLGAGTGDQETQYF
TGCGCCAGCAGCTTGGGTGCTGGGACAGGGGACCAAGAGACCCAGTACTTC
>-|TRBV12-3/TRBV12-4|many|TRBJ2-5
CASKLDGPSPETQYF
TGTGCCAGCAAATTAGACGGTCCCTCCCCGGAGACCCAGTACTTC
>-|TRBV20-1|many|TRBJ1-1
CSATLDGMNTEAFF
TGCAGTGCAACTTTAGACGGGATGAACACTGAAGCTTTCTTT
>-|TRBV11-1|-|TRBJ2-7
CASSLAQGPRIGNEQYF
TGTGCCAGCAGCTTAGCTCAGGGCCCCCGGATTGGAAACGAGCAGTACTTC
>TRBD2|TRBV7-8|many|TRBJ2-7
CASSRLGSGSAVEQYF
TGTGCCAGCAGCCGCTTAGGTAGCGGGAGTGCTGTCGAGCAGTACTTC
>TRBD1|TRBV14|-|TRBJ1-2
CASSPPGGQVNYGYTF
TGTGCCAGCAGCCCCCCAGGAGGACAGGTTAACTATGGCTACACCTTC
>TRBD1|TRBV11-2|many|TRBJ1-1
CASSPLTGKFRTEAFF
TGTGCCAGCAGCCCTCTGACAGGGAAGTTTCGGACTGAAGCTTTCTTT
>-|TRBV27|many|TRBJ1-2
CASSFTGTRASFYGYTF
TGTGCCAGCAGTTTTACCGGGACACGGGCGTCTTTCTATGGCTACACCTTC
>-|TRBV6-1|many|TRBJ1-2
CASSEQGFYGYTF
TGTGCCAGCAGTGAGCAGGGATTCTATGGCTACACCTTC
>-|TRBV7-9|-|TRBJ1-1
CASSPRGAGEAFF
TGTGCCAGCAGCCCCCGGGGGGCCGGTGAAGCTTTCTTT
>TRBD2|TRBV19|many|TRBJ2-4
CASSIDPTSGTKNIQYF
TGTGCCAGTAGTATAGATCCTACTAGCGGGACCAAAAACATTCAGTACTTC
>-|TRBV28|once|TRBJ2-6
CASSFGQYSGANVLTF
TGTGCCAGCAGTTTCGGACAGTACTCTGGGGCCAACGTCCTGACTTTC